The 12 T cell receptor beta chains presented below share a single source sample, sequenced in a study of vaccination effects on CD4 cells after COVID-19. Antigen specificity for these receptors is unknown. The protocol was immunoSEQ multiplex PCR, while the TCRdb copy is restricted to in-frame clones and leaves out a portion. Counted here are about 59,000 clones, 60% to 80% occurring once; the ten biggest clones make up roughly 2%. After expansion with viral peptide pools in the ViraFEST assay, antigen-specific CD4+ T cells were sequenced. Following 10 days of culture, CD4+ T cells were isolated. Everyone in the study got two shots of either the BNT162b2 or mRNA-1273 vaccine. The source material was CD4+ T cells from PBMCs cultured with HCoV-OC43 spike peptides, sampled after COVID-19 vaccination. As for subset: HCoV-OC43 spike overlapping peptide pool stimulation. These receptor sequences come from a human donor who received a COVID-19 vaccine.

The chain combines TRBV6-2 or TRBV6-3 with TRBJ2-2; maybe TRBD1 (6 bases). Trimming took off 1 base at V and 4 bases at J, with 16 bases between the two ends. Germline V CDR1 and CDR2: MNHEY, SVGEGT. The CDR3 runs 17 residues. The CDR3 here is CASSYLLTGKSTGELFF. CDR3 nucleotides: TGTGCCAGCAGTTACTTGCTGACAGGAAAGTCCACCGGGGAGCTGTTTTTT.

The CDR3, as DNA: TGCGCCAGCAGCTCCGAGGGGGGCCTCCAGCCCCAGCATTTT. Protein: CASSSEGGLQPQHF. The chain couples TRBV5-1 to TRBJ1-5, with D perhaps matching TRBD1 (6 bases). Per the germline V gene, CDR1 is SGHRS and CDR2 is YFSETQ. The CDR3 is 14 amino acids. With 3 bases removed from V and 7 bases from J, the gap between germline ends came to 14 bases.

The rearrangement uses TRBV11-2 and TRBJ2-6; the match to TRBD1 covers 8 bases. The CDR3 length is 15 residues. With 2 bases clipped from V and 9 bases from J, the junction kept 6 bases outside the gene matches. In germline, CDR1 is SGHAT, CDR2 FQNNGV. The CDR3 DNA follows: TGTGCCAGCAGCTTAAACACAGGGGGATACAACGTCCTGACTTTC. This translates into CASSLNTGGYNVLTF.

This clone has just one count. The CDR3, as DNA: TGTGCCAGCACCGTTACGTGGGTCGCCGATTCACCCCTCCACTTT. Amino acids: CASTVTWVADSPLHF. The V gene is TRBV6-5, the J gene TRBJ1-6; D not resolved. This CDR3 region has 15 residues. Germline assignment: CDR1 MNHEY and CDR2 SVGAGI. Trimming stripped 7 bases from V and 8 bases from J, with 18 bases between.

This chain uses TRBV7-2 with TRBJ2-4; D unclear. The CDR3 consists of 12 residues. Germline CDR1 reads SGHTA; CDR2 reads FQGNSA. V lost 5 bases and J 6 bases, leaving 8 bases between the germline ends. CDR3 amino acids: CASSGPTNIQYF. CDR3 DNA: TGTGCCAGCAGCGGTCCCACAAACATTCAGTACTTC.

V and J are TRBV15 and TRBJ2-5; D is unclear. With 0 bases removed from V and 5 bases from J, the gap between germline ends came to 10 bases. Germline CDR1 is LNHNV and CDR2 is YYDKDF (reference sequence). The CDR3 sequence is 14 residues long. CDR3: CATSRDAAPETQYF. For the CDR3, the DNA is TGTGCCACCAGCAGAGACGCGGCTCCTGAGACCCAGTACTTC. Based on the CDR3 plus reference TRBV15 and TRBJ2-5, the full variable domain is DAMVIQNPRYQVTQFGKPVTLSCSQTLNHNVMYWYQQKSSQAPKLLFHYYDKDFNNEADTPDNFQSRRPNTSFCFLDIRSPGLGDTAMYLCATSRDAAPETQYFGPGTRLLVL.

The chain joins TRBV2 to TRBJ1-3; 7 bases are shared with TRBD1. The CDR3 is made up of 14 amino acids. Germline V CDR1 and CDR2: SNHLY, FYNNEI. V lost 6 bases and J lost 9; bases outside the gene matches: 11. The CDR3 here is CASRRQGLLGTIYF. The CDR3 DNA sequence: TGTGCCAGCAGGCGACAGGGTCTTTTGGGCACCATATATTTT. The full variable domain, completed using reference TRBV2 and TRBJ1-3, is EPEVTQTPSHQVTQMGQEVILRCVPISNHLYFYWYRQILGQKVEFLVSFYNNEISEKSEIFDDQFSVERPDGSNFTLKIRSTKLEDSAMYFCASRRQGLLGTIYFGEGSWLTVV.

The chain carries TRBV6-5 and TRBJ1-1; 7 bases match TRBD1. Trimming cost V 6 bases and J 0 bases; bases outside gene matches: 4. Germline V gene lookup returns CDR1 MNHEY and CDR2 SVGAGI. The CDR3 loop spans 14 amino acids. DNA of the CDR3: TGTGCCAGCAGAAGGGACAGCCTGAACACTGAAGCTTTCTTT. Translation: CASRRDSLNTEAFF.

The rearrangement joins TRBV4-1 to TRBJ1-2; TRBD1 matches at 8 bases. V lost 4 bases, J lost 1 base, and 5 bases stayed unmatched. Germline assignment: CDR1 MGHRA and CDR2 YSYEKL. This CDR3 comprises 15 residues. The CDR3 protein is CASSRGTGLNYGYTF. CDR3 in DNA: TGCGCCAGCAGCCGTGGGACAGGTCTTAACTATGGCTACACCTTC.

This rearrangement joins TRBV7-2 to TRBJ1-1; D is possibly TRBD1 (5 bases). Germline values: CDR1 SGHTA, CDR2 FQGNSA. Trimming cost V 5 bases and J 7 bases, with 26 bases left between them. The CDR3 sequence is 17 residues long. The CDR3 region has the DNA TGTGCCAGCAGCCGGCGGGCAGGGACTCTATTTGTGGGTGAAGCTTTCTTT. Protein sequence: CASSRRAGTLFVGEAFF.

The CDR3 sequence: CASQQGYEQYV. The CDR3 bases are TGTGCCAGCCAACAGGGGTACGAGCAGTACGTC. This rearrangement joins TRBV2 to TRBJ2-7, with 7 bases aligning to TRBD1. There are 11 residues in the CDR3. CDR1 SNHLY and CDR2 FYNNEI come from the germline V gene. The V gene end was trimmed by 8 bases and the J gene end by 4 bases; junction bases not matched to a gene: 2.

Details on this clone: A much more abundant neighbour one base away suggests this may be a read error. J is TRBJ1-6 and V is TRBV12-3 or TRBV12-4; TRBD1 is a possible D gene (5 bases). Trimming pared 6 bases from V and 8 bases from J, leaving 8 bases between. The CDR3 is 12 residues long. The CDR3 DNA reads TGTGCCAGCAGCCCAGGGTATTCACCCCTCCACTTT. Residues: CASSPGYSPLHF.